This TCR beta chain was retrieved from a study of response to subunit inactivated influenza vaccine (dated by TCRdb to 2016 to 2018). For the study in its entirety: The study used deep quantitative T cell receptor repertoire profiling to track responses to a trivalent subunit inactivated influenza vaccine. What the work shows at the level of the full study, not this receptor alone: The authors suggested that each seasonal influenza vaccination may recruit only a limited number of new T cells.

This clonotype has just a few counts. It has no known antigen specificity. No base-level quality is on record; no much larger clone is a single base apart. The library was prepared using RT-PCR. TCRdb shows the sequencer as Illumina HiSeq 2500. TCRdb trimmed the raw reads at Q25, called clones with MiXCR and kept productive beta chains. Each CDR3 protein appears once, grouped with its most common genes and DNA. The sample table contains approximately 730,000 distinct CDR3 sequences; only one count was recorded for more than 11% of them. 5.5% to 7% of the sample goes to the ten largest clones. After removal of 5 bases from V and 3 bases from J, the junction retains 7 bases not matched to a gene. The CDR3 sequence holds 16 residues, the cysteine and phenylalanine included. Only the CDR3 DNA is retained, 48 bases long and in frame from the first base. CDR1 and CDR2, per the germline V gene (reference sequence), are MNHEY and SMNVEV.

The sequence is built from TRBV27 and TRBJ2-3; 11 middle bases align to TRBD1. The sequences come from PBMCs from blood, collected about 14 days before vaccination. The clonotype comes from a man aged 50 to 60 who received an inactivated influenza vaccine. Donor details come from another sample of the same person, matched by shared clones. The nucleotides read TGTGCCAGCAGTCACGGACAGGGGGCGAGGACAGATACGCAGTATTTT. This translates into CASSHGQGARTDTQYF.